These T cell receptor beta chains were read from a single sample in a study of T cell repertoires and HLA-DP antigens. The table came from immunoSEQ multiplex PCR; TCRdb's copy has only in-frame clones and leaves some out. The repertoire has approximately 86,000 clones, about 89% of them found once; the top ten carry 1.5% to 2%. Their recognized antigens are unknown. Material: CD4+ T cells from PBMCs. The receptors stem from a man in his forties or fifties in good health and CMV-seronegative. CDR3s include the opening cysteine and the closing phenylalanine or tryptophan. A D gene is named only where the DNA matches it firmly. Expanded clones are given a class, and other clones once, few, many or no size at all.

CDR3aa: CAISESVQNTEAFF
CDR3nt: TGTGCCATCAGTGAGTCTGTCCAAAACACTGAAGCTTTCTTT
j_gene: TRBJ1-1
d_gene: .
abundance: once
v_gene: TRBV10-3

CDR3aa: CASSEARGVSGNTIYF
CDR3nt: TGTGCCAGCAGTGAAGCGCGAGGGGTCTCTGGAAACACCATATATTTT
j_gene: TRBJ1-3
d_gene: .
abundance: .
v_gene: TRBV6-1

CDR3aa: CASSLGRVNEKLFF
CDR3nt: TGTGCCAGCAGCTTAGGCAGGGTAAATGAAAAACTGTTTTTT
j_gene: TRBJ1-4
d_gene: .
abundance: .
v_gene: TRBV13

CDR3aa: CASSPRGLAEQYF
CDR3nt: TGTGCCAGCAGCCCTAGGGGACTAGCGGAACAGTATTTT
j_gene: TRBJ2-3
d_gene: TRBD2
abundance: .
v_gene: TRBV7-6

CDR3aa: CASSREQGNSPLHF
CDR3nt: TGCGCCAGCAGCCGTGAACAGGGGAATTCACCCCTCCACTTT
j_gene: TRBJ1-6
d_gene: TRBD1
abundance: few
v_gene: TRBV4-3

CDR3aa: CASRGINRGQGTEAFF
CDR3nt: TGTGCCAGCAGGGGAATTAACAGGGGGCAGGGGACTGAAGCTTTCTTT
j_gene: TRBJ1-1
d_gene: TRBD1
abundance: .
v_gene: TRBV28

CDR3aa: CASSLVRRETQYF
CDR3nt: TGTGCCAGCAGCTTGGTGCGGCGGGAGACCCAGTACTTC
j_gene: TRBJ2-5
d_gene: .
abundance: .
v_gene: TRBV5-5

CDR3aa: CASSPLSGANVLTF
CDR3nt: TGTGCCAGCTCACCACTCTCTGGGGCCAACGTCCTGACTTTC
j_gene: TRBJ2-6
d_gene: .
abundance: .
v_gene: TRBV18

CDR3aa: CASSPSLAGQVLFF
CDR3nt: TGTGCCAGCAGTCCGAGTCTAGCGGGACAGGTTCTTTTTTTC
j_gene: TRBJ1-4
d_gene: TRBD1
abundance: .
v_gene: TRBV28

CDR3aa: CASSTGQSGNTIYF
CDR3nt: TGCGCCAGCAGCACGGGACAGTCTGGAAACACCATATATTTT
j_gene: TRBJ1-3
d_gene: TRBD1
abundance: .
v_gene: TRBV5-1

CDR3aa: CASGLDRAGYTF
CDR3nt: TGTGCTAGTGGATTGGACAGGGCTGGCTACACCTTC
j_gene: TRBJ1-2
d_gene: TRBD1
abundance: few
v_gene: TRBV12-5

CDR3aa: CASSSRERETQYF
CDR3nt: TGTGCCAGCAGCTCTAGAGAAAGAGAGACCCAGTACTTC
j_gene: TRBJ2-5
d_gene: .
abundance: .
v_gene: TRBV7-2

CDR3aa: CASSQGLGIQETQYF
CDR3nt: TGTGCCAGCAGCCAAGGCCTGGGGATACAAGAGACCCAGTACTTC
j_gene: TRBJ2-5
d_gene: .
abundance: .
v_gene: TRBV14

CDR3aa: CSVTGPGNQPQHF
CDR3nt: TGCAGCGTAACAGGGCCCGGCAATCAGCCCCAGCATTTT
j_gene: TRBJ1-5
d_gene: .
abundance: .
v_gene: TRBV29-1

CDR3aa: CASRPITDRPEEAFF
CDR3nt: TGTGCCAGCAGACCTATTACGGACAGACCTGAAGAAGCTTTCTTT
j_gene: TRBJ1-1
d_gene: .
abundance: few
v_gene: TRBV11-2

CDR3aa: CASSSGWVGQPQHF
CDR3nt: TGTGCCAGCAGCTCTGGGTGGGTTGGACAGCCCCAGCATTTT
j_gene: TRBJ1-5
d_gene: .
abundance: .
v_gene: TRBV7-2

CDR3aa: CASSESNQPQHF
CDR3nt: TGTGCCAGCAGTGAAAGTAATCAGCCCCAGCATTTT
j_gene: TRBJ1-5
d_gene: .
abundance: .
v_gene: TRBV2

CDR3aa: CASSLGRYYEQYF
CDR3nt: TGTGCCAGCAGCCTTGGACGGTACTACGAGCAGTACTTC
j_gene: TRBJ2-7
d_gene: .
abundance: .
v_gene: TRBV6-5

CDR3aa: CASSDRGKGTEAFF
CDR3nt: TGTGCCAGCAGTGATAGGGGGAAAGGGACTGAAGCTTTCTTT
j_gene: TRBJ1-1
d_gene: .
abundance: .
v_gene: TRBV6-1

CDR3aa: CASSEGLSPLPLHF
CDR3nt: TGTGCCAGCAGTGAAGGGTTGTCTCCGTTACCCCTCCACTTT
j_gene: TRBJ1-6
d_gene: .
abundance: .
v_gene: TRBV2

CDR3aa: CASSFGTSGGPYTGELFF
CDR3nt: TGTGCCAGCAGTTTCGGGACTAGCGGGGGCCCATACACCGGGGAGCTGTTTTTT
j_gene: TRBJ2-2
d_gene: TRBD2
abundance: once
v_gene: TRBV27

CDR3aa: CASSLGQDTRQYF
CDR3nt: TGTGCTAGCAGCCTAGGACAGGATACGAGGCAGTACTTC
j_gene: TRBJ2-7
d_gene: TRBD1
abundance: .
v_gene: TRBV7-7

CDR3aa: CAWSYSGNTIYF
CDR3nt: TGTGCCTGGAGCTACTCTGGAAACACCATATATTTT
j_gene: TRBJ1-3
d_gene: .
abundance: .
v_gene: TRBV30

CDR3aa: CASREQGGTSDTQYF
CDR3nt: TGTGCCAGCAGGGAACAGGGAGGTACCTCAGATACGCAGTATTTT
j_gene: TRBJ2-3
d_gene: .
abundance: .
v_gene: TRBV6-5

CDR3aa: CASSSTGWFSYEQYF
CDR3nt: TGTGCCAGCAGCTCGACAGGTTGGTTTTCCTACGAGCAGTACTTC
j_gene: TRBJ2-7
d_gene: .
abundance: .
v_gene: TRBV5-6

CDR3aa: CASSFKTNLYNEQFF
CDR3nt: TGTGCCAGCAGCTTCAAGACCAACCTCTACAATGAGCAGTTCTTC
j_gene: TRBJ2-1
d_gene: .
abundance: .
v_gene: TRBV13

CDR3aa: CASSKVGGWGNQPQHF
CDR3nt: TGTGCCAGCAGCAAAGTAGGGGGATGGGGCAATCAGCCCCAGCATTTT
j_gene: TRBJ1-5
d_gene: .
abundance: .
v_gene: TRBV21-1

CDR3aa: CASSLGVAMDTQYF
CDR3nt: TGTGCCAGCAGCTTAGGGGTAGCGATGGATACGCAATATTTT
j_gene: TRBJ2-3
d_gene: .
abundance: .
v_gene: TRBV5-4

CDR3aa: CASSSQGGTGGRGYTF
CDR3nt: TGTGCCAGCAGCTCCCAAGGTGGGACAGGGGGCCGTGGCTACACCTTC
j_gene: TRBJ1-2
d_gene: TRBD1
abundance: .
v_gene: TRBV7-2

CDR3aa: CASSSRWAVAGTNTGELFF
CDR3nt: TGTGCCAGCAGCTCCCGCTGGGCTGTGGCGGGAACGAACACCGGGGAGCTGTTTTTT
j_gene: TRBJ2-2
d_gene: .
abundance: .
v_gene: TRBV5-8

CDR3aa: CASSQDRSSYNSPLHF
CDR3nt: TGCGCCAGCAGCCAAGACAGGAGCTCCTATAATTCACCCCTCCACTTT
j_gene: TRBJ1-6
d_gene: .
abundance: .
v_gene: TRBV4-3

CDR3aa: CASSDRLRRGIDTEAFF
CDR3nt: TGCGCCAGCAGCGACCGACTCAGAAGGGGGATTGACACTGAAGCTTTCTTT
j_gene: TRBJ1-1
d_gene: .
abundance: few
v_gene: TRBV4-1

CDR3aa: CASNSDRPPSEQYF
CDR3nt: TGTGCCAGCAATTCGGACAGGCCCCCCAGCGAGCAGTACTTC
j_gene: TRBJ2-7
d_gene: TRBD1
abundance: few
v_gene: TRBV5-4